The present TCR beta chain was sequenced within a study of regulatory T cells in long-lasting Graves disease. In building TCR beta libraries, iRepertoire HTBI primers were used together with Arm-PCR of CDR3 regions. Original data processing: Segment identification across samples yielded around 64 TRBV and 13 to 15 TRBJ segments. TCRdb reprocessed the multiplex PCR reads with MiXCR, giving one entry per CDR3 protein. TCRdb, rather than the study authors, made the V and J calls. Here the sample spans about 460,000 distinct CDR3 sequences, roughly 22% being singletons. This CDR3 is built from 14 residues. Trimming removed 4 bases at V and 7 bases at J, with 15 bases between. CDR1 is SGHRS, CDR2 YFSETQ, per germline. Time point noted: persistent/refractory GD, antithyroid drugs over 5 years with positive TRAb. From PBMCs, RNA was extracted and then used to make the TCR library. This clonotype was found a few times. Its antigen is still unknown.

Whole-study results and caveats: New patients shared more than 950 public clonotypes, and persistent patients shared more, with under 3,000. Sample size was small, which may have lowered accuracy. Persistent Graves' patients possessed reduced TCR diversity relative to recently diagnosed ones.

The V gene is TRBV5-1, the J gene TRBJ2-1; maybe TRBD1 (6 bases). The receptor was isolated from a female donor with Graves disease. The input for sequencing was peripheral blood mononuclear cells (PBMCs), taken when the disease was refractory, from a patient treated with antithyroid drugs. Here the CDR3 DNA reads TGCGCCAGCAGCCCCCAGGGGCAGGGGAATGAGCAGTTCTTC. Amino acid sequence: CASSPQGQGNEQFF.